Presented here are 22 T cell receptor beta chains from one specimen sequenced in a study of T cell responses to AZD1222 COVID-19 vaccine. Method: immunoSEQ multiplex PCR; TCRdb's copy keeps in-frame clones and lacks some. The table has 140,000 to 150,000 clones, over 80% seen once. This specimen consisted of peripheral blood, obtained 28 days after the second AZD1222 dose. The source of these receptors is an adult who received the AZD1222 COVID-19 vaccine.

V gene TRBV5-1 combines with J gene TRBJ2-3; 11 bases match TRBD1. The CDR3 runs to 15 residues. J was trimmed by 3 bases and V by 4 bases; bases with no gene match: 4. Germline V CDR1 and CDR2: SGHRS, YFSETQ. The CDR3 region has the DNA TGCGCCAGCAGCCAAGGGACAGGGGGAACAGATACGCAGTATTTT. Translated, it gives CASSQGTGGTDTQYF.

This clone was recorded once. The V and J genes are TRBV2 and TRBJ1-1; D gene uncertain. The CDR3 spans 11 residues. With 9 bases removed from V and 4 bases from J, the gap between germline ends came to 9 bases. CDR1 SNHLY and CDR2 FYNNEI come from the germline V gene. CDR3 DNA: TGTGCCAGGTTGAGCTCCACTGAAGCTTTCTTT. This sequence encodes CARLSSTEAFF.

The CDR3 spells CASSQVGTSGAEQYF. CDR3 sequence (DNA): TGTGCCAGCAGCCAAGTAGGCACTAGCGGTGCCGAGCAGTACTTC. This chain uses TRBV14 with TRBJ2-7; 8 nucleotides agree with TRBD2. Trimming cost V 1 base and J 6 bases; bases outside gene matches: 8. Germline V lookup: CDR1 SGHDN, CDR2 FVKESK. The length of the CDR3 is 15 residues.

V and J are TRBV19 and TRBJ2-2, with D uncertain. The V and J ends lost 7 bases and 3 bases respectively, with 6 bases between them. The CDR3 extends over 12 amino acids. The germline gives CDR1 LNHDA, CDR2 SQIVND (reference sequence). The CDR3 reads CASMLDTGELFF. In nucleotides, the CDR3 is TGTGCCAGTATGTTGGACACCGGGGAGCTGTTTTTT.

The gene calls are TRBV11-2 and TRBJ1-2; D is unclear. In germline, CDR1 is SGHAT, CDR2 FQNNGV. With 3 bases removed from V and 6 bases from J, the gap between germline ends came to 11 bases. This CDR3 has 13 residues. The CDR3 DNA reads as TGTGCCAGCAGCTTCGGCAGGTCTGATGGCTACACCTTC. It is translated as CASSFGRSDGYTF.

This sequence joins TRBV27 and TRBJ1-6; no definite D call. Trimming pared 8 bases from V and 10 bases from J, leaving 9 bases between. Germline CDR1 MNHEY, CDR2 SMNVEV (reference sequence). The CDR3 consists of 11 residues. CDR3 nucleotides: TGTGCCAGCGGCAATAGCTCACCCCTCCACTTT. Translating gives CASGNSSPLHF.

The rearrangement links TRBV19 to TRBJ2-3, with D perhaps TRBD1 or TRBD2 (5 bases each). The V gene lost 5 bases and the J gene lost 7 bases, with 16 bases spanning the gap. The CDR3 has 14 residues. CDR1 is LNHDA and CDR2 is SQIVND in the germline V gene (reference sequence). This chain's CDR3 is CASSPGPYLNTQYF. The DNA of the CDR3 is TGTGCCAGTAGTCCGGGACCCTACTTAAATACGCAGTATTTT.

The gene calls are TRBV28 and TRBJ2-7, with 9 bases identical to TRBD1. Germline V CDR1 and CDR2: MDHEN, SYDVKM. The CDR3 runs 12 residues. The V segment lost 8 bases and the J segment 3 bases; nucleotides outside the gene matches: 2. The CDR3 DNA reads TGTGCCAGCGGGACAGGGTACTACGAGCAGTACTTC. Translated, it gives CASGTGYYEQYF. Full variable domain (rest looked up from reference TRBV28 and TRBJ2-7): DVKVTQSSRYLVKRTGEKVFLECVQDMDHENMFWYRQDPGLGLRLIYFSYDVKMKEKGDIPEGYSVSREKKERFSLILESASTNQTSMYLCASGTGYYEQYFGPGTRLTVT.

The chain recombines TRBV18 with TRBJ1-5; TRBD1 is a possible D gene (5 bases). V was trimmed by 0 bases and J by 0 bases, leaving 12 bases between them. Germline V CDR1 and CDR2: KGHSH, LQKENI. This CDR3 has 17 amino acids. CDR3 loop: CASSPPAGPYSNQPQHF. In DNA form, the CDR3 reads TGTGCCAGCTCACCACCGGCAGGGCCGTATAGCAATCAGCCCCAGCATTTT.

V is TRBV10-3 and J is TRBJ1-1; D unclear. Trimming took off 6 bases at V and 1 base at J, with 6 bases between the two ends. CDR1 ENHRY and CDR2 SYGVKD come from the germline V gene. This CDR3 spans 12 amino acids. The DNA for the CDR3 is TGTGCCATCAGCCACTCGAACACTGAAGCTTTCTTT. It translates to CAISHSNTEAFF.

The chain combines TRBV27 with TRBJ1-1, with D possibly matching TRBD1 (5 bases). The CDR3 spans 14 residues. V was trimmed by 5 bases and J by 3 bases, leaving 13 bases between them. Germline values: CDR1 MNHEY, CDR2 SMNVEV (reference sequence). CDR3 nucleotide sequence: TGTGCCAGCAGTGCCCAGGGAGGACACACTGAAGCTTTCTTT. It codes for CASSAQGGHTEAFF.

The chain employs TRBV3-1 (or the pseudogene TRBV3-2) and TRBJ2-3; perhaps TRBD2 as D (6 bases). Germline loops: CDR1 LGHDT, CDR2 YNNKEL (reference sequence). There are 13 residues in the CDR3. Trimming took off 10 bases at V and 3 bases at J, with 14 bases between the two ends. The CDR3 protein is CAISRAGTDTQYF. The CDR3 DNA follows: TGTGCCATAAGTCGGGCGGGAACAGATACGCAGTATTTT.

This chain connects TRBV5-8 to TRBJ1-3, with D maybe TRBD1 (6 bases). Germline V gene data show CDR1 as SGHTS and CDR2 as YDEGEE. CDR3 length: 16 amino acids. Trimming shortened V by 0 bases and J by 2 bases, and 12 bases separated the two germline ends. CDR3 in DNA: TGTGCCAGCAGCTTGGGAGGGACATCAGCTGGAAACACCATATATTTT. Amino acid sequence: CASSLGGTSAGNTIYF.

This chain uses TRBV5-6 with TRBJ2-3; 12 nucleotides line up with TRBD2. The CDR3 loop spans 15 amino acids. Losses at the gene ends were 2 bases for V and 13 bases for J; bases not matched to a gene: 11. Germline loops: CDR1 SGHDT, CDR2 YYEEEE. This CDR3 reads CASSFKTSGGQGKYF. The DNA of the CDR3 is TGTGCCAGCAGCTTTAAGACTAGCGGGGGCCAGGGGAAGTATTTT.

The gene calls are TRBV10-3 and TRBJ1-5; 7 bases match TRBD1. The CDR3 is 18 residues long. Germline V gives CDR1 ENHRY, CDR2 SYGVKD. Trimming took 1 base from V and 3 from J; bases not matched to a gene: 12. CDR3 DNA sequence: TGTGCCATCAGTGAGTTACCTCTTCAAGACAGGGCCAATCAGCCCCAGCATTTT. It yields the protein CAISELPLQDRANQPQHF.

This clone occurred many times. This chain joins TRBV6-4 and TRBJ1-6; 7 bases fit TRBD1. V was pared by 3 bases and J by 5 bases, with 1 base of the junction left unmatched. Per germline, CDR1 MRHNA and CDR2 SNTAGT. This CDR3 has 14 residues. The CDR3 DNA reads TGTGCCAGCAGTGAGGGGACAGATAATTCACCCCTCCACTTT. Translating gives CASSEGTDNSPLHF.

J is TRBJ2-2 and V is TRBV4-2; 8 bases agree with TRBD1. Looked up from germline, CDR1 is LGHNA and CDR2 is YNFKEQ. The V gene end was trimmed by 7 bases and the J gene end by 5 bases; junction bases not matched to a gene: 9. CDR3 length equals 15 residues. As DNA, the CDR3 is TGTGCCAGCACCACGACAGGGGCGAGGACCGGGGAGCTGTTTTTT. Protein: CASTTTGARTGELFF.

CDR3 residues: CASSIGQGNQPQHF. The CDR3 region has the DNA TGTGCCAGTAGTATTGGGCAGGGCAATCAGCCCCAGCATTTT. The rearrangement joins TRBV19 to TRBJ1-5, with D hard to call. Trimming left V 3 bases short and J 2 bases short, with 8 bases between. The CDR3 covers 14 residues. Germline V gene lookup returns CDR1 LNHDA and CDR2 SQIVND (reference sequence).

The chain employs TRBV27 and TRBJ1-1; a possible D gene is TRBD1 (5 bases). The CDR3 runs to 14 residues. The V and J ends lost 5 bases and 0 bases respectively, with 10 bases between them. Germline values: CDR1 MNHEY, CDR2 SMNVEV (reference sequence). The CDR3 bases are TGTGCCAGCAGTCTCAGACAGATGAACACTGAAGCTTTCTTT. Its protein product is CASSLRQMNTEAFF.

The genes are TRBV28 and TRBJ1-5, with D maybe TRBD1 (6 bases). Germline V CDR1 and CDR2: MDHEN, SYDVKM. The V end was cut by 5 bases, the J end by 2 bases, with 13 bases between. This CDR3 region has 15 residues. The CDR3 sequence: CASSQQGRGNQPQHF. As DNA, the CDR3 is TGTGCCAGCAGTCAACAGGGCCGGGGCAATCAGCCCCAGCATTTT.

The chain links TRBV10-3 to TRBJ1-5; weak D call: TRBD1 (5 bases). This CDR3 spans 13 amino acids. V dropped 4 bases and J dropped 5 bases, with 9 bases sitting between them. Germline CDR1 is ENHRY and CDR2 is SYGVKD. The CDR3 protein is CAISVGGDQPQHF. The CDR3 region has the DNA TGTGCCATCAGTGTTGGGGGTGATCAGCCCCAGCATTTT.

The rearrangement joins TRBV3-1 (or the pseudogene TRBV3-2) to TRBJ1-6; no reliable D call. Per the germline V gene, CDR1 is LGHDT and CDR2 is YNNKEL (reference sequence). V lost 1 base and J 7 bases, leaving 11 bases between the germline ends. The CDR3 covers 15 residues. The CDR3 reads CASSQAGRGNSPLHF. Written as DNA, the CDR3 is TGTGCCAGCAGCCAAGCGGGCCGAGGAAATTCACCCCTCCACTTT.